Below, one TCR beta chain is given with its context. Its cognate antigen is unknown. V lost 5 bases to trimming and J lost 5 bases; unmatched junction nucleotides: 11. The germline V gene has CDR1 MDHEN and CDR2 SYDVKM. This CDR3 is 15 amino acids long. This sample is part of a study of cytomegalovirus exposure and HLA in healthy donors. Study information: The same platform was used for the roughly 130 validation repertoires and the approximately 670 first-cohort repertoires, a later analysis reported. Broader study findings: Diagnosis of cytomegalovirus status made by the classifier reportedly showed high specificity and sensitivity. The TCR clusters that emerged in the first cohort tended, a later analysis found, to co-occur in the approximately 130 validation repertoires. Researchers catalogued about 160 TCR beta chains as cytomegalovirus-associated.

The table came from immunoSEQ multiplex PCR; TCRdb's copy has only in-frame clones and leaves some out. The table lists under 140,000 clones, approximately 88% of them singletons. The sample comprised PBMCs. This TCR derives from a young woman in good health and CMV-seropositive. The chain recombines TRBV28 with TRBJ2-5; the match to TRBD2 covers 7 bases. CDR3 nucleotide sequence: TGTGCCAGCAGTAATACCGGGAGGATGGGGGAGACCCAGTACTTC. It codes for CASSNTGRMGETQYF. The full variable domain, in which reference TRBV28 and TRBJ2-5 provide the parts outside the CDR3, is DVKVTQSSRYLVKRTGEKVFLECVQDMDHENMFWYRQDPGLGLRLIYFSYDVKMKEKGDIPEGYSVSREKKERFSLILESASTNQTSMYLCASSNTGRMGETQYFGPGTRLLVL.